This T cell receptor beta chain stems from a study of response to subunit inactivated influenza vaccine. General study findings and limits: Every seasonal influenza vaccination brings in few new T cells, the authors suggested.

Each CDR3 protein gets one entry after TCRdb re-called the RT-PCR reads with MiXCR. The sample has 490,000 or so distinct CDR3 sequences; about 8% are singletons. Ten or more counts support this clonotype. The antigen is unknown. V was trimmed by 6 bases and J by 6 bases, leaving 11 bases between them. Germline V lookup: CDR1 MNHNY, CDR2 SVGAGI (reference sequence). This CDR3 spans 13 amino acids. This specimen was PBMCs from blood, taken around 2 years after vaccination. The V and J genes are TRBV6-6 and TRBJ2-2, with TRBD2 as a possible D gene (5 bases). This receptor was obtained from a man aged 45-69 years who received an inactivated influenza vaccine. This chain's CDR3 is CASSLGLAGELFF. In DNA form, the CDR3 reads TGTGCCAGCAGCCTAGGACTGGCCGGGGAGCTGTTTTTT.